One sample yielded the 10 T cell receptor beta chains listed below, sequenced in a study of T cells after yellow fever vaccination (dated by TCRdb to the late 2010s). What the treatment or condition label conveys for this sample: live attenuated yellow fever vaccine strain. The protocol used for the library was 5' RACE. TCRdb lists the instrument as Illumina HiSeq 2500. Through fastp at Q25 and MiXCR, TCRdb rebuilt clones from the public reads, retaining in-frame beta chains. Rows with a matching CDR3 protein are joined into one entry that keeps the most common DNA and genes. This sample has approximately 600,000 distinct CDR3 sequences in its table, and around 12% of those were observed once. The ten largest clones add up to about 15% of the sample. This specimen consisted of PBMCs, obtained on the day of the yellow fever booster vaccination. These receptors were obtained from a man aged 25 to 45 who received the YFV17D yellow fever vaccine.

This clonotype came up a few times. V and J are TRBV27 and TRBJ2-7; TRBD2 matches at 9 bases. The CDR3 contains 15 residues. The ends lost 10 bases at V and 3 bases at J; junction bases unmatched: 13. CDR1 is MNHEY, CDR2 SMNVEV, per germline (reference sequence). The CDR3 DNA follows: TGTGCCACCAAAATCCAGACTAGCGGCAACTACGAGCAGTACTTC. Translation gives CATKIQTSGNYEQYF.

This chain connects TRBV12-3 or TRBV12-4 to TRBJ2-4; D ambiguous. CDR3 length: 14 residues. V lost 6 bases to trimming and J lost 8 bases, with 17 bases between them. CDR3 protein: CASSATSRSDIQYF. The DNA for the CDR3 is TGTGCCAGCAGCGCGACGAGTCGTTCGGACATTCAGTACTTC.

This sequence joins TRBV14 and TRBJ1-1; possibly TRBD1 for D (5 bases). This CDR3 has 14 residues. CDR1 is SGHDN and CDR2 is FVKESK in the germline V gene. The V end was cut by 8 bases, the J end by 1 base, with 14 bases between. The CDR3 spells CASQGSGWNTEAFF. For the CDR3, the DNA is TGTGCCAGCCAGGGTTCGGGGTGGAACACTGAAGCTTTCTTT.

V usage is TRBV7-2 and J usage is TRBJ2-1; 14 nucleotides agree with TRBD2. The CDR3 contains 17 residues. V shed 0 bases, J shed 8 bases, and the junction held 6 bases outside the gene matches. Germline V CDR1 and CDR2: SGHTA, FQGNSA. Written as DNA, the CDR3 is TGTGCCAGCAGCTTAGCGACTAGCGGGAGGGCCATCTATGAGCAGTTCTTC. It specifies CASSLATSGRAIYEQFF.

The chain joins TRBV27 to TRBJ2-7; a weak D match, TRBD1 (5 bases). The CDR3 runs 14 residues. V lost 2 bases and J lost 4, with 12 bases in between. The V gene's germline CDR1 is MNHEY and CDR2 SMNVEV (reference sequence). This chain's CDR3 is CASSLRRGSYEQYF. The CDR3 DNA sequence: TGTGCCAGCAGTTTAAGAAGGGGATCTTACGAGCAGTACTTC.

This CDR3 is CASTGQKTANTGELFF. The CDR3 region has the DNA TGTGCCAGCACCGGACAGAAAACGGCGAACACCGGGGAGCTGTTTTTT. The gene calls are TRBV18 and TRBJ2-2; D is possibly TRBD1 (6 bases). CDR3 length equals 16 residues. Germline V CDR1 and CDR2: KGHSH, LQKENI. Trimming shortened V by 8 bases and J by 0 bases, and 16 bases separated the two germline ends.

The chain couples TRBV7-9 to TRBJ2-5; D may correspond to TRBD1 or TRBD2 (5 bases each). Trimming pared 3 bases from V and 2 bases from J, leaving 19 bases between. This CDR3 has 17 residues. Per the germline V gene, CDR1 is SEHNR and CDR2 is FQNEAQ (reference sequence). The CDR3 is CASSLGDSGRGQETQYF. Here the CDR3 DNA reads TGTGCCAGCAGCTTGGGGGATTCGGGGCGAGGTCAAGAGACCCAGTACTTC.

This clonotype was recorded many times. The gene calls are TRBV6-5 and TRBJ1-2; D might be TRBD1 (5 bases). V was shortened by 4 bases and J by 8 bases, with 17 bases between the two germline ends. This CDR3 is 14 amino acids long. The germline V gene has CDR1 MNHEY and CDR2 SVGAGI. CDR3 bases: TGTGCCAGCAGTTCCCCGGGACCCCGGCGGGGCTACACCTTC. This encodes CASSSPGPRRGYTF.

This clonotype turned up a few times. The rearrangement links TRBV29-1 to TRBJ2-3; no firm D call. Trimming took 1 base from V and 3 from J, leaving 17 bases between them. The CDR3 contains 16 residues. Germline CDR1 reads SQVTM; CDR2 reads ANQGSEA. The CDR3, as DNA: TGCAGCGTTGAAGGGGGTCCGCTTGCAGCGACAGATACGCAGTATTTT. Residues: CSVEGGPLAATDTQYF.

This clonotype was detected only a few times. The V call is TRBV7-6, the J call TRBJ1-4; a possible D gene is TRBD1 (5 bases). This CDR3 is 15 amino acids long. The V and J ends lost 2 bases and 4 bases respectively, with 11 bases between them. Germline CDR1 and CDR2: SGHVS and FNYEAQ. The CDR3 is CASSLISGGNEKLFF. The CDR3 DNA sequence: TGTGCCAGCAGCTTAATTAGCGGGGGTAATGAAAAACTGTTTTTT.